This T cell receptor (beta chain) was sequenced for a study of T cell responses to AZD1222 COVID-19 vaccine. Study outcomes and limitations: Unmutated variant regions are reportedly targeted by nearly half of spike-specific TCRs. Elevations in Spike-specific TCR breadth and depth followed administration of two AZD1222 doses.

This clone was counted many times. Antigen unknown. CDR1 SGHRS and CDR2 YFSETQ come from the germline V gene. This CDR3 is 16 amino acids long. Trimming removed 0 bases from V and 1 base from J, with 14 bases in between. Here immunoSEQ multiplex PCR was the method, and the copy in TCRdb shows in-frame clones only, minus some. The sample shows 120,000 or so clones, approximately 88% of them seen only once. This sequence joins TRBV5-1 and TRBJ2-7; D possibly corresponds to TRBD2 (5 bases). This TCR came from an adult in good health. The specimen was peripheral blood, collected on day 0 of MenACWY control vaccination. The CDR3 DNA reads as TGCGCCAGCAGCTTGGTGGGTAGCGCATCGTCCTACGAGCAGTACTTC. This translates into CASSLVGSASSYEQYF.